The clone carrying this TCR beta chain has at least ten counts. The CDR3 is 16 amino acids. Germline CDR1 is MDHEN and CDR2 is SYDVKM. The V gene lost 4 bases and the J gene lost 4 bases, with 17 bases spanning the gap. MiXCR was run by TCRdb on the PCR reads, yielding one entry per CDR3 protein. Of roughly 20,000 distinct CDR3 sequences in the sample, 36% were seen once. These data are taken from a study of tumor-infiltrating lymphocytes in oesophageal squamous cell carcinoma. The sample consisted of esophageal tumor tissue. This chain connects TRBV28 to TRBJ1-5; the D is unclear. This TCR derives from a male donor with esophageal squamous cell carcinoma. The CDR3 is CASSSPARPSNQPQHF. The DNA for the CDR3 is TGTGCCAGCAGTTCCCCAGCTAGGCCTTCAAATCAGCCCCAGCATTTT.